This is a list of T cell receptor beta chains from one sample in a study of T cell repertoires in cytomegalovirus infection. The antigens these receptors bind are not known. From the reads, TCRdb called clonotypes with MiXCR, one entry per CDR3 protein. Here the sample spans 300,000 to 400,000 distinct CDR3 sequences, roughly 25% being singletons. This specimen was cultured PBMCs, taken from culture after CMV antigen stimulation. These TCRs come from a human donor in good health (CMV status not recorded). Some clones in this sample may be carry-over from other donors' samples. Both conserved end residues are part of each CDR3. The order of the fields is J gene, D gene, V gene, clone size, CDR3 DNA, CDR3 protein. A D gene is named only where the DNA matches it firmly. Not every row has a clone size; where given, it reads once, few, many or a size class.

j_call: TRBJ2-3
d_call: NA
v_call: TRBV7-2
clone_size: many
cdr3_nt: TGTGCCAGCAGCTTTCGGGGAACGCAGTATTTT
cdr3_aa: CASSFRGTQYF

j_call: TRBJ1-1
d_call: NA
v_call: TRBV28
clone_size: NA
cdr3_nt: TGTGCCAGCAGACCCGACATTGGCACTGAAGCTTTCTTT
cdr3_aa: CASRPDIGTEAFF

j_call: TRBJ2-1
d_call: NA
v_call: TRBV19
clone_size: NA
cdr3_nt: TGTGCCAGTAGTCTCCGGGACCTCGCCTACAATGAGCAGTTCTTC
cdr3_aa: CASSLRDLAYNEQFF

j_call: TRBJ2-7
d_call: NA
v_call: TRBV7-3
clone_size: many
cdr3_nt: TGTGCCAGCAGCTTAACGAAGAAGGGCGAGCAGTACTTC
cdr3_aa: CASSLTKKGEQYF

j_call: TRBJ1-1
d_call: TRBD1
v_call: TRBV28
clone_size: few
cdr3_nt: TGTGCCAGCACGATCCTACAGGGGCTAATGAACACTGAAGCTTTCTTT
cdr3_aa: CASTILQGLMNTEAFF

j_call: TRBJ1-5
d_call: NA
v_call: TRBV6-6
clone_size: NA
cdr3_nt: TGTGCCAGCAGTTACTCATCGGGGTTCCAGCCCCAGCATTTT
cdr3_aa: CASSYSSGFQPQHF

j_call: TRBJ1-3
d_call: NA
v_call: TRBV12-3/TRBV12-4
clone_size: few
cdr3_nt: TGTGCCAGCAGTTTAGTTATGGCCAGCTCGGGAAACACCATATATTTT
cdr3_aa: CASSLVMASSGNTIYF

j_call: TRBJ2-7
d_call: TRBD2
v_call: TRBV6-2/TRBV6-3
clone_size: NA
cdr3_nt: TGTGCCAGCAGAACCGGACTAGCGGGGTATTTCTACGAGCAGTACTTC
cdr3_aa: CASRTGLAGYFYEQYF

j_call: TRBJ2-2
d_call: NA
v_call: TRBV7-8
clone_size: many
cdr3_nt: TGTGCCAGCAGCAGAGACAGATACACCGGGGAGCTGTTTTTT
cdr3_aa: CASSRDRYTGELFF

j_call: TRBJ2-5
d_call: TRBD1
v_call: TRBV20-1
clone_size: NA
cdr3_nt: TGCAGTGCCTCTCCGTGGACAGGGTTGGTTGAGACCCAGTACTTC
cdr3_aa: CSASPWTGLVETQYF

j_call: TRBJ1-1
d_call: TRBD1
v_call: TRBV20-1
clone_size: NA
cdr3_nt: TGCAGTGCTTCCGGACAGGGTATCGGGAGAGCTTTCTTT
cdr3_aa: CSASGQGIGRAFF

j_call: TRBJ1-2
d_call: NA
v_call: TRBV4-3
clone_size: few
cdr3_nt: TGCGCCAGCAGCCAAGATTCGACTAACTATGGCTACACCTTC
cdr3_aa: CASSQDSTNYGYTF

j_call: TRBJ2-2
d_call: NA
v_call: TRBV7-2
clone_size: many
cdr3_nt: TGTGCCAGCAGCCCACGGACGGAACTCTCCACCGGGGAGCTGTTTTTT
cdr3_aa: CASSPRTELSTGELFF

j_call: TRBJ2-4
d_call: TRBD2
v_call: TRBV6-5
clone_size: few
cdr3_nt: TGTGCCAGCAGTTACTCGATGGCTAGCGGGCTAGCCAAAAACATTCAGTACTTC
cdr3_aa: CASSYSMASGLAKNIQYF

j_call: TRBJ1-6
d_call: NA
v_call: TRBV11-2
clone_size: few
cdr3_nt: TGTGCCAGCGCCCAGGGGAAGTGGGATAATTCACCCCTCCACTTT
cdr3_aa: CASAQGKWDNSPLHF

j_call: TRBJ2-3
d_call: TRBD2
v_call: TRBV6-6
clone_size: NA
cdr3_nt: TGTGCCAGCAGTTACTCAAGGAGTAGCGGGAGCCCAGATACGCAGTATTTT
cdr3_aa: CASSYSRSSGSPDTQYF

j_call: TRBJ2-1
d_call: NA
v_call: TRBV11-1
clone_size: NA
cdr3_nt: TGTGCCAGCAGCCCCCGGGACTCAACCAATGAGCAGTTCTTC
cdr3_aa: CASSPRDSTNEQFF

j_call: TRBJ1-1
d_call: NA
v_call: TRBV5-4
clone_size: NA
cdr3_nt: TGTGCCAGCAGCTTACACCTGAACACTGAAGCTTTCTTT
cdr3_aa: CASSLHLNTEAFF

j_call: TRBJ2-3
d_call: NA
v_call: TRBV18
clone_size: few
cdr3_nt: TGTGCCAGCTCACCAAACCCGGCAGATACGCAGTATTTT
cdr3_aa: CASSPNPADTQYF

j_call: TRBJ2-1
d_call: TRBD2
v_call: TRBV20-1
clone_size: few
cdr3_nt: TGCAGTGCTCCTAGCGGGGTAAGCAATGAGCAGTTCTTC
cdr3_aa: CSAPSGVSNEQFF

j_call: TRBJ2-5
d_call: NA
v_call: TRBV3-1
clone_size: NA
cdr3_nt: TGTGCCAGCAGCCAACGGGGGACTCAAGAGACCCAGTACTTC
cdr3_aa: CASSQRGTQETQYF

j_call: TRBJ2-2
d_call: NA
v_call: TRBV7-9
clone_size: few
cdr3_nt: TGTGCCAGCAGCTTAGACGCCGGGGGAAGCACCGGGGAGCTGTTTTTT
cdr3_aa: CASSLDAGGSTGELFF

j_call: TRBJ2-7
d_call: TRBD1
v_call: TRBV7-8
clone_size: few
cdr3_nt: TGTGCCAGCAGTAACCCGTCCGGGACAGGGAGAGGGGAGCAGTACTTC
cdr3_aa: CASSNPSGTGRGEQYF

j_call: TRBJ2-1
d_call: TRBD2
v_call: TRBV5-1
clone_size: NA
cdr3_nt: TGCGCCAGCAGCCGGGAGGCTAGCGGGATTGGCAATGAGCAGTTCTTC
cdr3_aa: CASSREASGIGNEQFF

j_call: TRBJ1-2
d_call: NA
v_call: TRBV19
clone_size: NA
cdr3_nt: TGTGCCAGTAGTACCGAGCAGGCTTATAACTATGGCTACACCTTC
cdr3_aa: CASSTEQAYNYGYTF

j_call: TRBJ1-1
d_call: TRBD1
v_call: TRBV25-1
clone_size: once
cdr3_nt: TGTGCCAGCAGTGAATGGGGACAGGTGAGGACTGAAGCTTTCTTT
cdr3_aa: CASSEWGQVRTEAFF

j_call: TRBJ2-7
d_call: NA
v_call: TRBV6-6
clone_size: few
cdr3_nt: TGTGCCAGCAGTTACGGGGCTCAGTGGGGCTTC
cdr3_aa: CASSYGAQWGF

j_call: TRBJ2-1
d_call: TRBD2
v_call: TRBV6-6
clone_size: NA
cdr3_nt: TGTGCCAGCAGTTACGCGACTAGCGGGTCTAGCAATGAGCAGTTCTTC
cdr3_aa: CASSYATSGSSNEQFF

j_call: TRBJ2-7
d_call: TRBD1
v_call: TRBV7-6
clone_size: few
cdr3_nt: TGTGCCAGCAGCCAGGGCGGGACAGGGTCCTACGAGCAGTACTTC
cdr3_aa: CASSQGGTGSYEQYF

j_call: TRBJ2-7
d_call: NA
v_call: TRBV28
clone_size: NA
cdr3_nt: TGTGCCAGCAGTTCAACCGCCCCCTACGAGCAGTACTTC
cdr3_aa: CASSSTAPYEQYF

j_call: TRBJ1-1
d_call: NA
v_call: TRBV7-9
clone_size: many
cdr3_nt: TGTGCCAGCAGCTTTACAGTAGCTAGCACTGAAGCTTTCTTT
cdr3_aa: CASSFTVASTEAFF

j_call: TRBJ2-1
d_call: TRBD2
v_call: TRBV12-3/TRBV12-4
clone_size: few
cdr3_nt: TGTGCCAGCAGCCACAAGTTGACGGTAACTAGCGGGAGGTTTGAGCAGTTCTTC
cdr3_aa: CASSHKLTVTSGRFEQFF

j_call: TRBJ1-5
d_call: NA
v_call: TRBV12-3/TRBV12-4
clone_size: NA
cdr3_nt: TGTGCCAGCAGTTTAGAACAGAATAGCAATCAGCCCCAGCATTTT
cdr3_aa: CASSLEQNSNQPQHF

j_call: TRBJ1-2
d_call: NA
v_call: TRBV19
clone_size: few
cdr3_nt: TGTGCCAGTAGGGACGGACAGATTCCTAACTATGGCTACACCTTC
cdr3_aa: CASRDGQIPNYGYTF

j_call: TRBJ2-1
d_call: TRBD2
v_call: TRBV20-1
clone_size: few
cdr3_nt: TGCAGTGCTACACCTACTAGCGGGAGAGGAAATGAGCAGTTCTTC
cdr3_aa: CSATPTSGRGNEQFF

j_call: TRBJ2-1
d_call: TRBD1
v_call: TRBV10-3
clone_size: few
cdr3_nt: TGTGCCATCAGTGAGTTCCTTACGACAGGGAACAATGAGCAGTTCTTC
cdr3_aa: CAISEFLTTGNNEQFF

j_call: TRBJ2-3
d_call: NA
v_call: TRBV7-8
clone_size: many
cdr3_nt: TGTGCCAGCAGCTTAGCGGGAGTGGGGGATACGCAGTATTTT
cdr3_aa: CASSLAGVGDTQYF

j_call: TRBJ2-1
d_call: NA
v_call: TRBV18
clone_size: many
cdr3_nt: TGTGCCAGCTCGCCGCTTTCCTCCTACAATGAGCAGTTCTTC
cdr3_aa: CASSPLSSYNEQFF

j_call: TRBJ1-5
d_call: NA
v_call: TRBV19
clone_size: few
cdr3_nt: TGTGCCAGTAGTGTAAGCCGGGGAGGCAATCAGCCCCAGCATTTT
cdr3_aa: CASSVSRGGNQPQHF

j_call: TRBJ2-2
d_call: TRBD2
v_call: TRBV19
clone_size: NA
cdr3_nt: TGTGCCAGTAGTATTGATGCTAGCGGGAGCGCCGGGGAGCTGTTGTTT
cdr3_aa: CASSIDASGSAGELLF

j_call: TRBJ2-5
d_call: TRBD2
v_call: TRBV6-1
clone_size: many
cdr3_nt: TGTGCCAGCAGTGAAGCTCTGTCAATTTCTAGCGTTGGGGGGGTCCAAGAGACCCAGTACTTC
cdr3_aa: CASSEALSISSVGGVQETQYF

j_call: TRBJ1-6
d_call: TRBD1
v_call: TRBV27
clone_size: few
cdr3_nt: TGTGCCAGCAGTTCGACCCCGGGACAGGGATATAATTCACCCCTCCACTTT
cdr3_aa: CASSSTPGQGYNSPLHF

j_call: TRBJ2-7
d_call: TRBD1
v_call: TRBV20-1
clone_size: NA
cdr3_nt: TGCAGTGCTAGAGGGACAGGGGGCCACGAGCAGTACTTC
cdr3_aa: CSARGTGGHEQYF

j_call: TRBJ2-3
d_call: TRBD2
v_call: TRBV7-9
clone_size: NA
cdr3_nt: TGTGCCAGCAGCTTAGGTTCGGCGGGAGTAAACCGTGCGGATACGCAGTATTTT
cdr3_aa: CASSLGSAGVNRADTQYF

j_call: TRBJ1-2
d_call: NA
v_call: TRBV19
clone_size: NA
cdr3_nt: TGTGCCAGTATGTACGGAGAGTCGAGGGGCTACACCTTC
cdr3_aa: CASMYGESRGYTF